The 5 T cell receptor beta chains reported below all come from one sample, sequenced in a study of cytomegalovirus exposure and HLA in healthy donors. Both 60 Vbeta primers and 13 Jbeta primers went into the PCR. The assay was immunoSEQ multiplex PCR, and TCRdb's table has in-frame clones only and misses some. The table lists 140,000 or so clones, 75% to 90% of them singletons. What was sequenced was PBMCs. Every receptor here comes from a woman aged 25 to 39 in good health and CMV-seronegative.

The rearrangement links TRBV7-2 to TRBJ2-7; 11 positions match TRBD2. CDR1 is SGHTA, CDR2 FQGNSA, per germline. This CDR3 region has 17 residues. Unmatched junction bases numbered 12, after V lost 5 bases and J lost 3 bases. The CDR3 bases are TGTGCCAGCAGCACCCCGAGGGCTAGCGGGGGGTTCTACGAGCAGTACTTC. It encodes CASSTPRASGGFYEQYF.

V usage is TRBV9 and J usage is TRBJ2-3; 12 nucleotides match TRBD2. V lost 6 bases and J lost 6; bases outside the gene matches: 8. CDR1 and CDR2 (germline): SGDLS, YYNGEE. The CDR3 is made up of 15 amino acids. CDR3 protein: CASTRLAGVGDTQYF. CDR3 nucleotides: TGTGCCAGCACCCGACTAGCGGGAGTAGGTGATACGCAGTATTTT. Full variable domain (outside the CDR3, taken from reference TRBV9 and TRBJ2-3): DSGVTQTPKHLITATGQRVTLRCSPRSGDLSVYWYQQSLDQGLQFLIQYYNGEERAKGNILERFSAQQFPDLHSELNLSSLELGDSALYFCASTRLAGVGDTQYFGPGTRLTVL.

The chain has TRBV27 and TRBJ2-7; D may be TRBD1 (5 bases). The V end was cut by 3 bases, the J end by 2 bases, with 14 bases between. The germline V gene encodes CDR1 MNHEY and CDR2 SMNVEV (reference sequence). The CDR3 covers 15 residues. The CDR3 region is CASSLGPVGPYEQYF. The CDR3 bases are TGTGCCAGCAGTTTGGGGCCAGTGGGCCCCTACGAGCAGTACTTC.

This chain uses TRBV6-4 with TRBJ2-3; D may be TRBD2 (5 bases). Per germline, CDR1 MRHNA and CDR2 SNTAGT. V was trimmed by 3 bases and J by 4 bases, leaving 11 bases between them. This CDR3 spans 14 amino acids. The CDR3 sequence is CASSDGGHADTQYF. The CDR3 region has the DNA TGTGCCAGCAGTGATGGCGGGCACGCAGATACGCAGTATTTT.

As for this clone: An end of the junction does not agree with germline; a read error may underlie this. The same CDR3 can be traced to other DNA sequences in this sample. The genes are TRBV9 and TRBJ2-1; 7 nucleotides match TRBD2. Germline CDR1 and CDR2: SGDLS and YYNGEE. The CDR3 length is 15 residues. This chain's CDR3 is CASSAGTTIYNEQFF. The CDR3 nucleotides read TGCGCCAGCAGCGCGGGGACTACCATTTACAATGAGCAGTTCTTC.